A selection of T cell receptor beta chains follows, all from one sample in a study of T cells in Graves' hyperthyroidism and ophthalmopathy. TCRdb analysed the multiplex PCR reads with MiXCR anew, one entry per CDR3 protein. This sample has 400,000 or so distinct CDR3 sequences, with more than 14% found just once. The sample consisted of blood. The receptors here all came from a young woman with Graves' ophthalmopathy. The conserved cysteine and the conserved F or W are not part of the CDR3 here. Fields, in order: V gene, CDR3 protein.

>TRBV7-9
ASSPSGKETQY
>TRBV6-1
ASSPALRQGGTDTQY
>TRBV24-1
ATSDSPRDKTYEQY
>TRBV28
ASSFQLWDRTYEQY
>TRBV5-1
ASSLDRVGGYGYT
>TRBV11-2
ASSPQGAGQPQH
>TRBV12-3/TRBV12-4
ASSGASHYEQY
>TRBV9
ASSVVRSGGGYT
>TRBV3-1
ASSPAQVQETQY
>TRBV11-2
ASSFLTGNTIY